The clone carrying this TCR beta chain was observed a few times. Its specificity is not known. This CDR3 has 15 amino acids. From germline, CDR1 is LNHDA and CDR2 SQIVND (reference sequence). Between the trimmed V and J ends, which lost 7 bases and 3 bases, there was a span of 15 bases. MiXCR was run by TCRdb on the reads, yielding one entry per CDR3 protein. The sample lists hundreds of thousands of distinct CDR3 sequences, roughly 9.3% occurring once. This sample stems from a study of T cell repertoires in cytomegalovirus infection. Background on the study: Public TCR beta signature analysis indicated the presence of both CMV infection and matching HLA type. Whole-study results and caveats: HLA-C-restricted TCR beta clonotypes specific for CMV led the ex vivo response. CMV carriers with the relevant HLA were identified by cumulative public TCR beta family frequency.

The sequence derives from a human donor in good health (CMV status not recorded). Some clones in this sample may be carry-over from other donors' samples. This rearrangement joins TRBV19 to TRBJ2-2, with a possible D match to TRBD1 (5 bases). Material for sequencing was PBMCs. The CDR3 spells CASISTASHTGELFF. CDR3 in DNA: TGTGCCAGTATTTCGACAGCCTCACACACCGGGGAGCTGTTTTTT.